This is a list of T cell receptor beta chains from one sample in a study of T cell responses to AZD1222 COVID-19 vaccine. Assay: immunoSEQ multiplex PCR; the TCRdb copy retains only in-frame clones and omits some. The data hold some 95,000 clones, with 80% to 90% observed a single time. Source: peripheral blood, taken on day 0 of AZD1222 vaccination. The receptors derive from an adult in good health. Each CDR3 is given with its conserved first and last residue. A D gene is named only where the DNA matches it firmly. Where a row states a size, it is once, few, many or the class of an expanded clone; other rows omit it.

.	TRBV6-5	.	TRBJ2-7	CASSYDLSGAYEQYF	TGTGCCAGCAGTTATGACCTTAGCGGAGCCTACGAGCAGTACTTC
.	TRBV19	.	TRBJ1-6	CASSMSYNSPLHF	TGTGCCAGTAGTATGTCTTATAATTCACCCCTCCACTTT
TRBD2	TRBV2	.	TRBJ2-7	CASGGGNYEQYF	TGTGCCAGCGGGGGGGGAAACTACGAGCAGTACTTC
TRBD1	TRBV5-1	.	TRBJ2-5	CASSNGQGGETQYF	TGCGCCAGCAGCAACGGACAGGGTGGCGAGACCCAGTACTTC
.	TRBV19	.	TRBJ1-5	CASSIGTVGYSNQPQHF	TGTGCCAGTAGTATAGGGACGGTGGGTTATAGCAATCAGCCCCAGCATTTT
TRBD2	TRBV19	.	TRBJ2-2	CASNPLAGGTGELFF	TGTGCCAGCAATCCACTAGCGGGAGGCACCGGGGAGCTGTTTTTT
TRBD2	TRBV3-1/TRBV3-2	.	TRBJ2-5	CASSQGPGAGGGKTQYF	TGTGCCAGCAGCCAAGGCCCTGGTGCGGGGGGCGGCAAGACCCAGTACTTC
.	TRBV7-8	.	TRBJ1-6	CASSSLRDSPLHF	TGTGCCAGCAGCTCCCTAAGAGATTCACCCCTCCACTTT
TRBD2	TRBV27	.	TRBJ2-1	CASSLYPGGNHNEQFF	TGTGCCAGCAGTTTATACCCGGGAGGGAACCACAATGAGCAGTTCTTC
.	TRBV7-9	.	TRBJ1-2	CASSSPTSRGYGYTF	TGTGCCAGCAGCTCGCCCACCTCGAGGGGCTATGGCTACACCTTC
.	TRBV18	.	TRBJ1-6	CASSPRDRGVFNSPLHF	TGTGCCAGCTCACCACGGGATAGAGGGGTGTTTAATTCACCCCTCCACTTT
TRBD1	TRBV10-3	.	TRBJ2-1	CAITPLGGTGEYNEQFF	TGTGCCATCACCCCCCTTGGAGGGACAGGGGAATACAATGAGCAGTTCTTC
.	TRBV11-3	few	TRBJ2-7	CASSLDPNRNEQYF	TGTGCCAGCAGCTTAGACCCCAATCGGAACGAGCAGTACTTC
.	TRBV7-3	.	TRBJ2-1	CASSLASAGYNEQFF	TGTGCCAGCAGCTTAGCTAGCGCGGGGTACAATGAGCAGTTCTTC
.	TRBV11-2	.	TRBJ2-3	CASSRTGDTDTQYF	TGTGCCAGCAGCCGCACCGGTGACACAGATACGCAGTATTTT
.	TRBV7-9	.	TRBJ2-1	CASSVGVEQFF	TGTGCCAGCAGCGTAGGGGTAGAGCAGTTCTTC
TRBD1	TRBV5-1	.	TRBJ1-4	CASSLWTGRNEKLFF	TGCGCCAGCAGCCTTTGGACAGGGCGAAATGAAAAACTGTTTTTT
TRBD1	TRBV5-5	once	TRBJ1-6	CASCPRQGTSSYNSPLHF	TGTGCCAGCTGCCCCCGACAGGGGACGAGCTCCTATAATTCACCCCTCCACTTT
TRBD2	TRBV30	once	TRBJ2-7	CAWRTSGVYEQYF	TGTGCCTGGAGGACTAGCGGGGTCTACGAGCAGTACTTC
TRBD1	TRBV27	few	TRBJ2-7	CASSSGTGGNEQYF	TGTGCCAGCAGTTCCGGGACAGGGGGCAACGAGCAGTACTTC
.	TRBV30	.	TRBJ1-2	CAWTRGYGYTF	TGTGCCTGGACACGGGGCTATGGCTACACCTTC
TRBD2	TRBV11-2	.	TRBJ2-1	CASSLGAGGFYNEQFF	TGTGCCAGCAGCTTAGGGGCCGGGGGGTTCTACAATGAGCAGTTCTTC
.	TRBV6-2/TRBV6-3	.	TRBJ1-1	CASSYPGAGLGTEAFF	TGTGCCAGCAGTTACCCGGGGGCAGGGCTGGGGACTGAAGCTTTCTTT
.	TRBV5-1	.	TRBJ2-3	CASSLGGGTDTQYF	TGCGCCAGCAGCTTGGGCGGGGGCACAGATACGCAGTATTTT
.	TRBV19	.	TRBJ1-4	CASRGGVSEKLFF	TGTGCCAGCAGGGGAGGGGTTTCGGAAAAACTGTTTTTT
TRBD1	TRBV7-9	.	TRBJ1-3	CASSLRGTVGNTIYF	TGTGCCAGCAGCTTAAGGGGGACAGTTGGAAACACCATATATTTT
TRBD1	TRBV7-2	.	TRBJ2-7	CASSLGTGGRQYF	TGTGCCAGCAGCTTGGGGACAGGAGGAAGGCAGTACTTC
TRBD2	TRBV30	.	TRBJ2-7	CAWTFGRGSYEQYF	TGTGCCTGGACGTTCGGGAGGGGATCCTACGAGCAGTACTTC
.	TRBV2	.	TRBJ1-4	CASIDGGLEKLFF	TGTGCCAGCATTGATGGGGGGCTTGAAAAACTGTTTTTT
.	TRBV5-4	.	TRBJ1-2	CASSLETVSNYGYTF	TGTGCCAGCAGCTTGGAGACAGTTTCTAACTATGGCTACACCTTC
.	TRBV19	.	TRBJ1-2	CASSRGREYGYTF	TGTGCCAGTAGTAGAGGCAGGGAGTATGGCTACACCTTC
.	TRBV27	.	TRBJ1-5	CASSRLDQPQHF	TGTGCCAGCAGCCGCCTCGATCAGCCCCAGCATTTT
.	TRBV25-1	.	TRBJ1-3	CASSPGGVAGNTIYF	TGTGCCAGCAGTCCCGGCGGGGTAGCTGGAAACACCATATATTTT
.	TRBV5-4	.	TRBJ1-2	CASSLQGPPGGYTF	TGTGCCAGCAGCTTGCAGGGCCCGCCCGGTGGCTACACCTTC
.	TRBV5-4	.	TRBJ1-2	CASSLWGAEGYGYTF	TGTGCCAGCAGCTTGTGGGGCGCAGAGGGCTATGGCTACACCTTC
TRBD1	TRBV19	.	TRBJ2-1	CASSARGTGPYNEQFF	TGTGCCAGTAGTGCGAGAGGGACAGGCCCCTACAATGAGCAGTTCTTC
TRBD2	TRBV6-2/TRBV6-3	.	TRBJ2-5	CASSYGSGKTETQYF	TGTGCCAGCAGTTACGGTAGCGGGAAGACGGAGACCCAGTACTTC
.	TRBV30	.	TRBJ1-6	CAFREGSPLHF	TGTGCCTTCAGGGAAGGGTCACCCCTCCACTTT
.	TRBV6-5	.	TRBJ2-3	CASSYTPDGSTDTQYF	TGTGCCAGCAGTTATACGCCCGACGGATCCACAGATACGCAGTATTTT
.	TRBV29-1	once	TRBJ1-1	CSSRGSSTEAFF	TGCAGCTCTAGGGGGAGTTCCACTGAAGCTTTCTTT
TRBD2	TRBV6-2/TRBV6-3	.	TRBJ2-7	CASSPTAGVLYEQYF	TGTGCCAGCAGCCCCACCGCGGGGGTATTATACGAGCAGTACTTC
.	TRBV5-4	.	TRBJ1-2	CASSLGGNYGYTF	TGTGCCAGCAGTTTGGGGGGGAACTATGGCTACACCTTC
TRBD1	TRBV19	.	TRBJ1-1	CASSTPGQGWVTEAFF	TGTGCCAGTAGTACCCCCGGACAGGGTTGGGTCACTGAAGCTTTCTTT
.	TRBV11-2	.	TRBJ2-1	CASRRGTTGSYNEQFF	TGTGCCAGCAGAAGAGGCACCACGGGGTCCTACAATGAGCAGTTCTTC
.	TRBV11-2	.	TRBJ1-2	CASSFLQGDYGYTF	TGTGCCAGCAGCTTTCTTCAGGGTGATTATGGCTACACCTTC
.	TRBV7-8	.	TRBJ1-6	CASSPKSSYNSPLHF	TGTGCCAGCAGCCCGAAGAGCTCCTATAATTCACCCCTCCACTTT
TRBD2	TRBV13	once	TRBJ2-1	CASSLEGLAGASYNEQFF	TGTGCCAGCAGCTTAGAAGGACTAGCGGGAGCCTCCTACAATGAGCAGTTCTTC
TRBD2	TRBV11-2	.	TRBJ2-7	CASSSTGTRYHEQYF	TGTGCCAGCAGCTCAACCGGGACTAGGTACCACGAGCAGTACTTC